This entry is about one T cell receptor (beta chain). This specimen belongs to a study of T cells in Graves' hyperthyroidism and ophthalmopathy. RNA transcripts provided the source from which TCR beta CDR3 regions were amplified. With the HTBI primer set, the TCR CDR3 went through a first round of RT-PCR. From the multiplex PCR reads, TCRdb called clonotypes with MiXCR, one entry per CDR3 protein. The data hold hundreds of thousands of distinct CDR3 sequences, with less than 25% observed a single time. The germline gives CDR1 SGHRS, CDR2 YFSETQ. The CDR3 runs 17 residues. V shed 1 base and J shed 0 bases, with 11 bases lying between them. Uncontrolled infection, other autoimmune disease, pregnancy or lactation barred patients from enrollment. Diagnosis relied on clinical symptoms, serum thyroxine and TRAb, thyroid ultrasound and orbital computed tomography.

This chain connects TRBV5-1 to TRBJ2-6, with a tentative D call TRBD1 (6 bases). The TCR comes from a man aged 25-45 years with Graves' ophthalmopathy. Sequencing was done on a sample of blood. CDR3 sequence: CASSLTGTNSGANVLTF. The CDR3 nucleotides are TGCGCCAGCAGCTTGACCGGGACAAACTCTGGGGCCAACGTCCTGACTTTC.